Listed below are T cell receptor beta chains from one sample, sequenced in a study of breast tumors, draining lymph nodes, adjacent tissues. TCRdb called the multiplex PCR reads again in MiXCR, with one record for every CDR3 protein. The sample has 75,000 to 100,000 distinct CDR3 sequences, roughly a fifth seen once. What was sequenced was axillary lymph node tissue. Receptor source: a female donor with breast cancer. Some clones in this sample may be carry-over from other donors' samples. CDR3s include the opening cysteine and the closing phenylalanine or tryptophan. The D gene is left open where the match is weak. The size field is filled for only some rows; it gives once, few, many or a size class.

D gene,clone size,J gene,V gene,CDR3 DNA,CDR3 protein
.,many,TRBJ2-7,TRBV5-8,TGTGCCAGCAGAAGTCACAGGGACTACGAGCAGTACTTC,CASRSHRDYEQYF
.,few,TRBJ2-7,TRBV28,TGTGCCAGCAGTTTGAGTAGGGTCCCCTACGAGCAGTACTTC,CASSLSRVPYEQYF
.,many,TRBJ2-3,TRBV5-1,TGCGCCAGCAGCTTGGAATGGGGGGTCACAGATACGCAGTATTTT,CASSLEWGVTDTQYF
TRBD1,.,TRBJ2-1,TRBV5-4,TGTGCCAGCAGTTTACCGGGACAGGGGGCGAATGAGCAGTTCTTC,CASSLPGQGANEQFF
.,.,TRBJ2-1,TRBV6-1,TGTGCCAGCGGTGAAGGTCTAGCAGTTAATGAGCAGTTCTTC,CASGEGLAVNEQFF
TRBD1,.,TRBJ2-4,TRBV7-9,TGTGCCAGCAGCGCCAAAGCAGGGGGTGCTCCCGGGACCAAAAACATTCAGTACTTC,CASSAKAGGAPGTKNIQYF
TRBD2,many,TRBJ2-1,TRBV4-3,TGCGCCAGCAGCCAAGTCCTAACTAGCGGGGGTAATGAGCAGTTCTTC,CASSQVLTSGGNEQFF
TRBD1,many,TRBJ2-7,TRBV5-1,TGCGCCAGCAGTATGACAGGGACCCACGAGCAGTACTTC,CASSMTGTHEQYF
.,.,TRBJ1-5,TRBV5-6,TGTGCCAGCAGCTTGGCTCAGGGAACATTGCCCCAGCATTTT,CASSLAQGTLPQHF
.,many,TRBJ2-7,TRBV4-3,TGCGCCAGCAGCCAAGTGGTCAGGGGGGCCTACGAGCAGTACTTC,CASSQVVRGAYEQYF
TRBD1,many,TRBJ1-6,TRBV28,TGTGCCAGCAGTGAAACAGGGGCGGGCAATTCACCCCTCCACTTT,CASSETGAGNSPLHF
.,many,TRBJ2-5,TRBV7-8,TGTGCCAGCTCCTGGACGGACGGGACCCAGTACTTC,CASSWTDGTQYF
.,many,TRBJ2-5,TRBV9,TGTGCCAGCAGCACTGACACGCTCGCAGAGACCCAGTACTTC,CASSTDTLAETQYF
.,many,TRBJ2-5,TRBV9,TGTGCCAGCAGCCCCACAGGGCGCAAAGAGACCCAGTACTTC,CASSPTGRKETQYF
.,many,TRBJ2-7,TRBV20-1,TGCAGTGCTAGGGGCGGGATGTACGAGCAGTACTTC,CSARGGMYEQYF
.,many,TRBJ1-2,TRBV7-8,TGTGCCAGCAGCTTAGCCGCGGGGGGTAACTATGGCTACACCTTC,CASSLAAGGNYGYTF
TRBD2,many,TRBJ2-7,TRBV6-5,TGTGCCAGCAGCAAAGGGACTAGCGGGAGTTTCTACGAGCAGTACTTC,CASSKGTSGSFYEQYF
.,.,TRBJ2-4,TRBV5-4,TGTGCCAGCAGCGGGGGGACCGGCACCAAAAACATTCAGTACTTC,CASSGGTGTKNIQYF
TRBD2,few,TRBJ2-1,TRBV28,TGTGCCAGCAGTTTAAGCGGGACCTACAATGAGCAGTTCTTC,CASSLSGTYNEQFF
TRBD2,many,TRBJ2-1,TRBV9,TGTGCCAGCAGCGTAGCTGGCGGGGGCTACAATGAGCAGTTCTTC,CASSVAGGGYNEQFF
TRBD1,many,TRBJ2-7,TRBV20-1,TGCAGTGCCCTTAGCAGGGGGCAGGGCGAGCAGTACTTC,CSALSRGQGEQYF
TRBD2,many,TRBJ2-1,TRBV7-8,TGTGCCAGCAGCTCGAGCGGGAGGTCCGGGCTTAGACCCTACAATGAGCAGTTCTTC,CASSSSGRSGLRPYNEQFF
TRBD2,many,TRBJ2-3,TRBV5-1,TGCGCCAGCAGCTTGGGACTAGCGGGAAGGACCGATACGCAGTATTTT,CASSLGLAGRTDTQYF
.,many,TRBJ2-3,TRBV7-9,TGTGCCAGCAATGAGGGAGGGGGACACAGGAGGTCTAGCACAGATACGCAGTATTTT,CASNEGGGHRRSSTDTQYF
.,.,TRBJ1-2,TRBV28,TGTGCCAGCAGGAGGGGGTCGGGGGGCTACACCTTC,CASRRGSGGYTF
.,.,TRBJ2-2,TRBV27,TGTGCCAGCAGTTTATTCAGTGCAGCAACAACCGGGGAGCTGTTTTTT,CASSLFSAATTGELFF
.,many,TRBJ2-7,TRBV6-5,TGTGCCAGCAGTTACTCGAACGACGGCCTCGTTTACGAGCAGTACTTC,CASSYSNDGLVYEQYF
TRBD2,many,TRBJ2-7,TRBV5-4,TGTGCCAGCAGCTTCACTAGCGGGGGCCTCTACGAGCAGTACTTC,CASSFTSGGLYEQYF
.,few,TRBJ2-5,TRBV4-1,TGCGCCAGCAGCCAAGATCCGGTCCAAGAGACCCAGTACTTC,CASSQDPVQETQYF
.,many,TRBJ2-1,TRBV5-4,TGTGCCAGCAGCTCTCATGGGGACTCATACAATGAGCAGTTCTTC,CASSSHGDSYNEQFF
.,many,TRBJ2-2,TRBV29-1,TGCAGCGTTGATGTTGCGAACACCGGGGAGCTGTTTTTT,CSVDVANTGELFF
.,many,TRBJ2-2,TRBV2,TGTGCCAGCAGTGAAGTGGCGGGTACGAACACCGGGGAGCTGTTTTTT,CASSEVAGTNTGELFF
.,.,TRBJ1-1,TRBV3-2,TGTGCCAGCAGCCAGAGGGGGGATTCGTGGAACACTGAAGCTTTCTTT,CASSQRGDSWNTEAFF
.,many,TRBJ2-1,TRBV7-8,TGTGCCAGCAGCTTAGAAGGGACTTACAATGAGCAGTTCTTC,CASSLEGTYNEQFF
.,many,TRBJ1-5,TRBV24-1,TGTGCCACCAGTGACCCCCATCAGCCCCAGCATTTT,CATSDPHQPQHF
.,.,TRBJ2-3,TRBV28,TGTGCCGGGGGGACTCCCGACGGCACAGATACGCAGTATTTT,CAGGTPDGTDTQYF
TRBD1,many,TRBJ2-7,TRBV27,TGTGCCAGCAGGGACAGGGGGTCGAACGAGCAGTACTTC,CASRDRGSNEQYF
TRBD1,few,TRBJ2-5,TRBV18,TGTGCCAGCTCACCACGAAAGGGGGCCGGGACCCAGTACTTC,CASSPRKGAGTQYF
.,many,TRBJ2-1,TRBV5-1,TGCGCCAGCAGCTTTTTCTCGGATCACCGGATCAATGAGCAGTTCTTC,CASSFFSDHRINEQFF
.,many,TRBJ2-7,TRBV6-1,TGTGCCAGCAGTGAAGGGTTCCTCTCCTACGAGCAGTACTTC,CASSEGFLSYEQYF
TRBD1,.,TRBJ2-2,TRBV5-1,TGCGCCAGCAGCTTGATAGGGGACAGAACGAATACCGGGGAGCTGTCTTTT,CASSLIGDRTNTGELSF
.,.,TRBJ2-3,TRBV6-2/TRBV6-3,TGTGCCAGCAGTCCCCTTGGGAGTACGCAGTATTTT,CASSPLGSTQYF
TRBD1,many,TRBJ1-6,TRBV18,TGTGCCAGCTCACCCCGACAGGGTTCACCCCTCCACTTT,CASSPRQGSPLHF
.,.,TRBJ2-4,TRBV19,TGTGCCAGTAGACTAACGGGGAACGGGGCCAAAAACATTCAGTACTTC,CASRLTGNGAKNIQYF